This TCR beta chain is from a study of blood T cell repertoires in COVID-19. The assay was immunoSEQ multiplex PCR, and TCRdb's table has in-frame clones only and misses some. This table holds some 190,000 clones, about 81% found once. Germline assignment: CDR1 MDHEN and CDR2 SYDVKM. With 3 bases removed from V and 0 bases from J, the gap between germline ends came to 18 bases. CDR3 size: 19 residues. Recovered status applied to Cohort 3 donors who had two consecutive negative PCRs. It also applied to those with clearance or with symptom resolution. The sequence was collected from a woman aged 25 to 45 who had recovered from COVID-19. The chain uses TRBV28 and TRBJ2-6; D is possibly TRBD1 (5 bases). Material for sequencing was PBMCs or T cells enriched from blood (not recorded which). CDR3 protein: CASSFYPDRYPSGANVLTF. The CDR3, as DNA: TGTGCCAGCAGTTTTTACCCCGACAGATATCCCTCTGGGGCCAACGTCCTGACTTTC.